These 21 T cell receptor beta chains originate from one sample sequenced in a study of blood T cells in healthy people across ages. PCR was performed a second time for roughly 7 to 11 cycles using a sample-barcoded 5' primer and a J-beta primer mix. TCRdb itself ran the 5' RACE reads through MiXCR, one entry per CDR3 protein. This sample yields approximately 900,000 distinct CDR3 sequences, of which 45% to 50% are seen a single time; over 10% belongs to the top ten. Specimen: blood. The receptors derive from a man aged 25 to 40 in good health.

CDR3 bases: TGTGCCAGCAGTGGACAGGGGGCGGGCCACCAGCCCCAGCATTTT. This codes for CASSGQGAGHQPQHF. The rearrangement links TRBV6-5 to TRBJ1-5; 11 bases agree with TRBD1. After removal of 5 bases from V and 7 bases from J, the junction contained 7 bases not matched to a gene. Germline CDR1 reads MNHEY; CDR2 reads SVGAGI. This CDR3 has 15 amino acids.

The chain employs TRBV12-3 or TRBV12-4 and TRBJ2-7, with 9 bases identical to TRBD2. The CDR3 extends over 15 amino acids. The J segment lost 0 bases and the V segment lost 6 bases, leaving 6 bases of the junction unmatched. The CDR3 region is CASRLAGDSSYEQYF. CDR3 sequence (DNA): TGTGCCAGCAGACTAGCGGGTGACAGCTCCTACGAGCAGTACTTC.

This clonotype was counted only a few times. This rearrangement joins TRBV7-4 to TRBJ2-5, with TRBD1 as a possible D gene (6 bases). Trimming took off 1 base at V and 2 bases at J, with 11 bases between the two ends. CDR1 SGHVT and CDR2 SQSDAQ come from the germline V gene. The CDR3 is made up of 15 amino acids. CDR3 sequence (DNA): TGTGCCAGCAGCTTAGACAGGGTCCCTCAAGAGACCCAGTACTTC. Its translation is CASSLDRVPQETQYF.

This chain joins TRBV7-8 and TRBJ1-4; possible D gene TRBD1, 6 bases. The V end was cut by 5 bases, the J end by 5 bases, with 15 bases between. The CDR3 extends over 15 amino acids. Germline CDR1 reads SGHVS; CDR2 reads FQNEAQ. In DNA, the CDR3 is TGTGCCAGCAGCACCGCGGGGGGCCCAAATGAAAAACTGTTTTTT. Its translation: CASSTAGGPNEKLFF.

This clonotype has more than one count but fewer than ten. The chain links TRBV16 to TRBJ2-5; D unclear. The CDR3 covers 12 residues. Germline lookup yields CDR1 KGHSY and CDR2 FQNENV. Deletions cut 1 base from V and 5 bases from J, with 5 bases between. CDR3 DNA: TGTGCCAGCAGCCAATTAGGGGAGACCCAGTACTTC. Translated, it gives CASSQLGETQYF.

This chain connects TRBV3-1 to TRBJ1-2; TRBD1 might be the D (6 bases). Germline CDR1 reads LGHDT; CDR2 reads YNNKEL (reference sequence). The CDR3 contains 15 residues. The V end was cut by 1 base, the J end by 5 bases, with 14 bases between. The CDR3 reads CASSQVDRISYGYTF. In nucleotides, the CDR3 is TGTGCCAGCAGCCAAGTCGACAGGATCTCTTATGGCTACACCTTC.

V usage is TRBV7-2 and J usage is TRBJ2-7; TRBD2 aligns across 7 bases. Losses at the gene ends were 1 base for V and 1 base for J; bases not matched to a gene: 4. The CDR3 length is 15 residues. The germline CDR1 and CDR2 sequences are SGHTA and FQGNSA. The CDR3 bases are TGTGCCAGCAGCTTAGGGACTAGGGTTTCCTACGAGCAGTACTTC. As protein: CASSLGTRVSYEQYF.

The chain uses TRBV3-1 and TRBJ2-1; possible D gene TRBD2, 7 bases. In germline, CDR1 is LGHDT, CDR2 YNNKEL (reference sequence). The CDR3 runs 16 residues. V lost 0 bases to trimming and J lost 4 bases, with 13 bases between them. CDR3 loop: CASSQDLGGAYNEQFF. The CDR3 DNA is TGTGCCAGCAGCCAAGATTTGGGGGGGGCGTACAATGAGCAGTTCTTC.

This clonotype was observed at least ten times. This rearrangement joins TRBV29-1 to TRBJ1-1; D remains unclear. Trimming took 3 bases from V and 2 from J, leaving 13 bases between them. Germline CDR1 and CDR2: SQVTM and ANQGSEA. The CDR3 length is 14 residues. DNA of the CDR3: TGCAGCGTTGAGTATGCAGGAACCAACACTGAAGCTTTCTTT. Its translation is CSVEYAGTNTEAFF.

The rearrangement uses TRBV5-1 and TRBJ2-3; D possibly corresponds to TRBD2 (6 bases). Germline V gene lookup returns CDR1 SGHRS and CDR2 YFSETQ. CDR3 size: 16 residues. V lost 0 bases, J lost 5 bases, and 16 bases lay in between. The CDR3 protein is CASSLGSPQEGDTQYF. DNA for the CDR3: TGCGCCAGCAGCTTGGGGAGCCCACAGGAGGGAGATACGCAGTATTTT.

This clonotype was counted ten times or more. This chain uses TRBV2 with TRBJ1-4, with no clear D. The germline V and J ends were trimmed by 8 bases and 8 bases, with 15 bases remaining between them. The CDR3 has 13 residues. Per the germline V gene, CDR1 is SNHLY and CDR2 is FYNNEI. The CDR3 protein is CASLLTSGEKLFF. The CDR3 bases are TGTGCCAGCCTCCTCACGTCGGGCGAAAAACTGTTTTTT.

The chain uses TRBV7-2 and TRBJ1-6, with TRBD1 matching over 7 bases. After removal of 5 bases from V and 2 bases from J, the junction contained 9 bases not matched to a gene. This CDR3 is built from 17 residues. Germline assignment: CDR1 SGHTA and CDR2 FQGNSA. The CDR3 DNA reads as TGTGCCAGCAGCAACGGGGCAGGGGGAACCTATAATTCACCCCTCCACTTT. It codes for CASSNGAGGTYNSPLHF.

This clonotype occurred many times. The chain has TRBV5-1 and TRBJ1-2, with 7 bases fitting TRBD1. The CDR3 length is 15 residues. V trimming: 4 bases; J trimming: 5 bases; junction bases outside the gene matches: 11. CDR1 and CDR2 (germline): SGHRS, YFSETQ. CDR3 region: CASSREGQPSYGYTF. CDR3 nucleotide sequence: TGCGCCAGCAGCCGGGAGGGACAGCCCTCATATGGCTACACCTTC.

The rearrangement joins TRBV18 to TRBJ2-4, with 9 bases aligning to TRBD2. The DNA end favors TRBJ2-7, so the J call may be wrong. Germline V gene sequence: CDR1 KGHSH, CDR2 LQKENI. The CDR3 loop spans 16 amino acids. The CDR3 bases are TGTGCCAGCTCACCAGGTGGGCTAGCGGGGTCATACGAGCAGTACTTC. Translation gives CASSPGGLAGSYEQYF.

The chain couples TRBV2 to TRBJ2-3, with TRBD2 matching 10 bases. Trimming at V came to 2 bases and at J to 2 bases, leaving 4 bases not matched to a gene. The CDR3 contains 16 residues. Germline CDR1 and CDR2: SNHLY and FYNNEI. CDR3 DNA: TGTGCCAGCAGTGAACTAGCGGGGGAGCTCACAGATACGCAGTATTTT. Its translation is CASSELAGELTDTQYF.

The chain combines TRBV7-6 with TRBJ1-1; maybe TRBD1 (6 bases). The CDR3 consists of 15 residues. CDR1 is SGHVS and CDR2 is FNYEAQ in the germline V gene. V lost 5 bases, J lost 0 bases, and 13 bases lay in between. The CDR3: CASSLGRDMNTEAFF. Written as DNA, the CDR3 is TGTGCCAGCAGCCTCGGCAGGGACATGAACACTGAAGCTTTCTTT.

This clonotype was counted a single time. The chain links TRBV4-1 to TRBJ1-1; D perhaps matches TRBD1 (5 bases). This CDR3 has 15 residues. The germline V gene encodes CDR1 MGHRA and CDR2 YSYEKL. Trimming pared 4 bases from V and 1 base from J, leaving 13 bases between. CDR3 protein: CASSPPAGTNTEAFF. The CDR3 DNA sequence: TGCGCCAGCAGCCCTCCCGCAGGGACGAACACTGAAGCTTTCTTT.

The chain couples TRBV5-1 to TRBJ2-4, with D maybe TRBD1 (6 bases). The closer fit of TRBJ2-7 to the DNA end suggests the J call may be wrong. Germline CDR1 and CDR2: SGHRS and YFSETQ. The CDR3 totals 14 residues. The CDR3 DNA reads as TGCGCCAGCAGCTTGGAAGCGACAGGAGGCGAGCAGTACTTC. Amino acid sequence: CASSLEATGGEQYF.

This clonotype was detected a few times. The rearrangement uses TRBV29-1 and TRBJ2-3; 7 bases line up with TRBD1. J lost 1 base, V lost 2 bases, and 3 bases had no gene match. Germline CDR1 and CDR2: SQVTM and ANQGSEA. CDR3 length: 14 amino acids. The chain's CDR3 is CSVERGQRTDTQYF. The CDR3 region has the DNA TGCAGCGTTGAACGGGGACAGCGCACAGATACGCAGTATTTT.

The chain recombines TRBV9 with TRBJ2-4; a possible D gene is TRBD2 (5 bases). CDR1 and CDR2 (germline): SGDLS, YYNGEE. The germline V and J ends were trimmed by 3 bases and 13 bases, with 20 bases remaining between them. The CDR3 has 14 amino acids. CDR3 sequence reads: CASSADSLGWEQYF. In DNA form, the CDR3 reads TGTGCCAGCAGCGCCGATAGTCTCGGTTGGGAGCAGTACTTC. Based on the CDR3 plus reference TRBV9 and TRBJ2-4, the full variable domain is DSGVTQTPKHLITATGQRVTLRCSPRSGDLSVYWYQQSLDQGLQFLIQYYNGEERAKGNILERFSAQQFPDLHSELNLSSLELGDSALYFCASSADSLGWEQYFGAGTRLSVL.

In DNA form, the CDR3 reads TGCGCCAGCAGCCCTCGTAGTTCTCCTGAAGCTTTCTTT. Translation gives CASSPRSSPEAFF. The rearrangement links TRBV4-1 to TRBJ1-1; no clear D gene. Germline V CDR1 and CDR2: MGHRA, YSYEKL. There are 13 residues in the CDR3. With 4 bases removed from V and 6 bases from J, the gap between germline ends came to 12 bases.